These T cell receptor beta chains were read from a single sample in a study of T cells in Graves' hyperthyroidism and ophthalmopathy. TCRdb reprocessed the multiplex PCR reads with MiXCR, giving one entry per CDR3 protein. Of roughly 290,000 distinct CDR3 sequences in the sample, approximately 12% were seen once. The sequencing sample was made of blood. The receptors stem from a woman in her 30s with Graves' hyperthyroidism that later progressed to Graves' ophthalmopathy. Both conserved end residues are part of each CDR3. D genes are given only for firm matches. Expanded clones get a size class; other rows say once, few or many, or leave the size out.

d_call: NA
clone_size: many
j_call: TRBJ2-2
v_call: TRBV6-2/TRBV6-3
cdr3_aa: CACASGLETGELFF
cdr3_nt: TGTGCCTGCGCCTCGGGACTGGAGACCGGGGAGCTGTTTTTT

d_call: TRBD2
clone_size: many
j_call: TRBJ2-1
v_call: TRBV4-3
cdr3_aa: CASSQEGPGTRQFF
cdr3_nt: TGCGCCAGCAGCCAAGAAGGTCCGGGGACTAGGCAGTTCTTC

d_call: TRBD2
clone_size: few
j_call: TRBJ2-1
v_call: TRBV19
cdr3_aa: CASSRNRAGAADEQFF
cdr3_nt: TGTGCCAGTAGTAGGAACAGAGCGGGAGCGGCGGATGAGCAGTTCTTC

d_call: NA
clone_size: few
j_call: TRBJ2-7
v_call: TRBV25-1
cdr3_aa: CASSEFGGLTHEQYF
cdr3_nt: TGTGCCAGCAGTGAATTTGGGGGCCTAACCCACGAGCAGTACTTC

d_call: TRBD1
clone_size: NA
j_call: TRBJ2-3
v_call: TRBV11-2
cdr3_aa: CASSDRGRADTQYF
cdr3_nt: TGTGCCAGCAGCGACAGGGGAAGGGCAGATACGCAGTATTTT

d_call: TRBD2
clone_size: many
j_call: TRBJ2-3
v_call: TRBV18
cdr3_aa: CASSPSSGMGDTQYF
cdr3_nt: TGTGCCAGCTCACCAAGCAGCGGGATGGGAGATACGCAGTATTTT

d_call: NA
clone_size: many
j_call: TRBJ2-3
v_call: TRBV28
cdr3_aa: CASSLTGTSKDTQYF
cdr3_nt: TGTGCCAGCAGTCTGACCGGGACTTCAAAAGATACGCAGTATTTT

d_call: TRBD2
clone_size: many
j_call: TRBJ2-7
v_call: TRBV7-2
cdr3_aa: CASSLDASGVYEQYF
cdr3_nt: TGTGCCAGCAGCTTAGATGCTAGCGGGGTATACGAGCAGTACTTC

d_call: NA
clone_size: many
j_call: TRBJ2-7
v_call: TRBV27
cdr3_aa: CASSLTGPYEQYF
cdr3_nt: TGTGCCAGCAGTCTGACGGGGCCCTACGAGCAGTACTTC

d_call: NA
clone_size: few
j_call: TRBJ2-2
v_call: TRBV18
cdr3_aa: CASSPDEGQNTGELFF
cdr3_nt: TGTGCCAGCTCCCCCGATGAGGGGCAGAATACCGGGGAGCTGTTTTTT

d_call: NA
clone_size: NA
j_call: TRBJ2-1
v_call: TRBV20-1
cdr3_aa: CSARIPSANEQFF
cdr3_nt: TGCAGTGCGAGGATTCCGTCAGCGAATGAGCAGTTCTTC

d_call: NA
clone_size: few
j_call: TRBJ2-7
v_call: TRBV28
cdr3_aa: CASSSYFEQYF
cdr3_nt: TGTGCCAGCAGTTCCTACTTCGAGCAGTACTTC

d_call: NA
clone_size: few
j_call: TRBJ2-6
v_call: TRBV10-3
cdr3_aa: CATRGRGDFSGANVLTF
cdr3_nt: TGTGCCACAAGGGGCAGGGGGGACTTCTCCGGGGCCAACGTCCTGACTTTC

d_call: TRBD2
clone_size: many
j_call: TRBJ2-2
v_call: TRBV4-2
cdr3_aa: CASSQDAAGEAGELFF
cdr3_nt: TGTGCCAGCAGCCAAGACGCAGCGGGAGAGGCCGGGGAGCTGTTTTTT

d_call: NA
clone_size: NA
j_call: TRBJ2-7
v_call: TRBV4-3
cdr3_aa: CASSQDWDTYEQYF
cdr3_nt: TGCGCCAGCAGCCAAGATTGGGACACCTACGAGCAGTACTTC

d_call: TRBD1
clone_size: NA
j_call: TRBJ2-6
v_call: TRBV6-5
cdr3_aa: CASSYLWDSSSPGANVLTF
cdr3_nt: TGTGCCAGCAGTTACTTATGGGACAGCTCCTCCCCCGGGGCCAACGTCCTGACTTTC

d_call: NA
clone_size: many
j_call: TRBJ2-1
v_call: TRBV28
cdr3_aa: CASRVRTANNEQFF
cdr3_nt: TGTGCCAGCAGGGTTCGGACGGCAAACAATGAGCAGTTCTTC

d_call: NA
clone_size: many
j_call: TRBJ1-1
v_call: TRBV7-2
cdr3_aa: CASSLDYGDLNTEAFF
cdr3_nt: TGTGCCAGCAGCTTAGATTATGGGGACCTGAACACTGAAGCTTTCTTT

d_call: NA
clone_size: NA
j_call: TRBJ2-2
v_call: TRBV7-3
cdr3_aa: CASSASSAEELFF
cdr3_nt: TGTGCCAGCAGCGCATCTAGTGCCGAGGAGCTGTTTTTT

d_call: TRBD1
clone_size: many
j_call: TRBJ2-7
v_call: TRBV7-2
cdr3_aa: CASSLRQGSAYEQYF
cdr3_nt: TGTGCCAGCAGCCTGAGACAGGGGAGTGCGTACGAGCAGTACTTC

d_call: NA
clone_size: few
j_call: TRBJ2-2
v_call: TRBV6-5
cdr3_aa: CASSYVAGGELFF
cdr3_nt: TGTGCCAGCAGTTACGTGGCAGGGGGGGAACTGTTTTTT

d_call: NA
clone_size: many
j_call: TRBJ1-4
v_call: TRBV6-1
cdr3_aa: CASSERPNGKLFF
cdr3_nt: TGTGCCAGCAGTGAAAGACCAAACGGAAAACTGTTTTTT

d_call: TRBD1
clone_size: NA
j_call: TRBJ2-3
v_call: TRBV11-3
cdr3_aa: CASSLAGATGGGDTQYF
cdr3_nt: TGTGCCAGCAGCTTAGCTGGTGCGACAGGGGGCGGTGATACGCAGTATTTT

d_call: NA
clone_size: NA
j_call: TRBJ1-1
v_call: TRBV4-3
cdr3_aa: CASSQTGLGNTEAFF
cdr3_nt: TGCGCCAGCAGCCAAACAGGGCTAGGGAACACTGAAGCTTTCTTT

d_call: NA
clone_size: few
j_call: TRBJ2-7
v_call: TRBV29-1
cdr3_aa: CSVRATQTYEQYF
cdr3_nt: TGCAGCGTCCGAGCGACTCAGACCTACGAGCAGTACTTC

d_call: TRBD2
clone_size: few
j_call: TRBJ2-2
v_call: TRBV7-2
cdr3_aa: CASSHGLAANTGELFF
cdr3_nt: TGTGCCAGCAGCCATGGACTAGCGGCGAACACCGGGGAGCTGTTTTTT

d_call: NA
clone_size: many
j_call: TRBJ2-3
v_call: TRBV3-2
cdr3_aa: CASSQPAGGTDTQYF
cdr3_nt: TGTGCCAGCAGCCAACCAGCGGGAGGGACAGATACGCAGTATTTT

d_call: NA
clone_size: many
j_call: TRBJ2-7
v_call: TRBV6-1
cdr3_aa: CASGEGPTGEQYF
cdr3_nt: TGTGCCAGCGGGGAAGGCCCAACGGGGGAGCAGTACTTC